This T cell receptor beta chain was identified during a study of shared clonotypes between healthy human individuals. Study overall: The composition of the donors was two women and a few men aged 18 to 49.

Germline V gives CDR1 LNHDA, CDR2 SQIVND (reference sequence). The CDR3 totals 14 residues. V was pared by 5 bases and J by 2 bases, with 12 bases between. This clone was seen repeatedly, ten times or more. What it binds is not known. The sample contains more than one DNA sequence encoding this CDR3. General study points: Since donors were few, the genetic and exposure-history diversity represented was limited.

At a deep level, the assay was run. Roughly 280 ng DNA, tens of thousands of T cell genomes, went into unsorted PBMC replicate PCRs. Generated by immunoSEQ multiplex PCR, the TCRdb table keeps only in-frame clones and is missing some. The repertoire includes around 480,000 clones, over 75% of them detected once, and roughly an eighth sits in the top ten. Sequenced material: PBMCs. The gene calls are TRBV19 and TRBJ1-2; D possibly corresponds to TRBD1 (5 bases). This TCR derives from a woman aged 40 to 50 in good health. Some clones in this sample may be carry-over from other donors' samples. The CDR3 sequence is CASSPQGRNYGYTF. The CDR3 DNA is TGTGCCAGTAGTCCGCAGGGCCGCAACTATGGCTACACCTTC.